This TCR beta chain was obtained from a study of identical twins. General observations from the study: Among monozygotic twins, out-of-frame TCR alpha sharing exceeded what models predicted.

The V and J ends lost 6 bases and 9 bases respectively, with 9 bases between them. The CDR3 spans 11 residues. CDR1 and CDR2 (germline): SNHLY, FYNNEI. Of note for this clonotype: The antigen is not known.

With template switching, a universal primer site was added, and the cDNA carried unique molecular identifiers. One entry per CDR3 protein, called by TCRdb with MiXCR from the 5' RACE reads. The table shows some 500,000 distinct CDR3 sequences, with roughly a fifth occurring only once. Another study also made use of these data, one on T cells expressing NK-cell markers. That study adds: Sorted CD3+CD56+NKG2C+, CD3+CD56+NKG2C- and CD3+CD56-NKG2C+ T-cell subsets were beta-chain profiled. The share of CD8+ T cells held by dominant NKG2C+ clonotypes was roughly 1.0-8% in about six donors.

Sequenced sample: CD4+ T cells sorted from blood. The chain carries TRBV2 and TRBJ2-4, with D uncertain. The clonotype was recovered from a woman aged 18-29 years in good health. CDR3 DNA sequence: TGTGCCAGCAGAAACTCCGGCATTCAGTACTTC. Encoded protein: CASRNSGIQYF.